This TCR beta chain was recorded in a study of shared clonotypes between healthy human individuals. As concerns this clone: Other DNA sequences within the sample encode an identical CDR3.

The assay was immunoSEQ multiplex PCR, and TCRdb's table has in-frame clones only and misses some. The table includes 1.6 million or so clones, around 97% detected once. CD4+ cell separation produced CD45RA+ naive and CD45RA-negative memory subsets. Germline CDR1 reads SGHRS; CDR2 reads YFSETQ. Between the trimmed V and J ends, which lost 4 bases and 2 bases, there was a span of 13 bases. CDR3 length equals 14 residues. This chain uses TRBV5-1 with TRBJ2-7; D gene unclear. Sequenced sample: naive CD4+ T cells sorted from blood. Subset denoted: CD45RA+ positively selected. The origin of this receptor is a man aged 25-40 years in good health. The chain's CDR3 is CASSLASGTYEQYF. DNA of the CDR3: TGCGCCAGCAGCCTCGCTAGTGGGACCTACGAGCAGTACTTC.